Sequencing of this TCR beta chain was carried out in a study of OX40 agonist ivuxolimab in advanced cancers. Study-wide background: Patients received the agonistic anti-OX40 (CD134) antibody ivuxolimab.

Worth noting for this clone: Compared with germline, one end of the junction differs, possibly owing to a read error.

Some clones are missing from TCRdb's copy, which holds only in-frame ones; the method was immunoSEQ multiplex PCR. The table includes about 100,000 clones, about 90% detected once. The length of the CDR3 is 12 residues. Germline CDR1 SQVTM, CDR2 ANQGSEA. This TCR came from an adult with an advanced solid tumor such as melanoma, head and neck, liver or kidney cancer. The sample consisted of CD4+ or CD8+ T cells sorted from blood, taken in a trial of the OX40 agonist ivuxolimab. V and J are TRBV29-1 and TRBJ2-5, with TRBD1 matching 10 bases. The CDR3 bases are TGCAGCGTGGAAGGGACAGGGGAGAGCCAGTACTTC. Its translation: CSVEGTGESQYF.